The sequence of this T cell receptor (beta chain) was determined in a study of T cell changes during pregnancy in multiple sclerosis. Germline V gene data show CDR1 as LNHDA and CDR2 as SQIVND (reference sequence). The CDR3 extends over 17 amino acids. V was shortened by 1 base and J by 3 bases, with 18 bases between the two germline ends. The method was immunoSEQ multiplex PCR; TCRdb's version includes in-frame clones alone and lacks a portion of them. The sample has 84,000 or so clones; 94% are singletons. The receptor was isolated from a female donor with multiple sclerosis, enrolled in a pregnancy study. This sequence joins TRBV19 and TRBJ1-2; D unclear. The sample consisted of peripheral blood, taken in the third trimester of pregnancy. CDR3 sequence: CASSIVLPLGEDYGYTF. The CDR3 bases are TGTGCCAGTAGTATAGTTCTCCCTCTCGGAGAGGACTATGGCTACACCTTC.